This TCR beta chain was sequenced in a study of blood T cell repertoires in COVID-19 (dated by TCRdb to 2018 to 2021). For context, the study as a whole: Collaborator samples came from the United States, Italy and Spain and covered acute and convalescent phases of COVID-19. The samples were drawn from the first 160 participants of the ongoing ImmuneRACE study and from 1,200 or so subjects provided by 6 global collaborators. A de-identified subject ID, COVID-19 status, age in years and sex were almost always included in the sample metadata. The prospective study material was composed of cDNA or gDNA derived from T cells, B-cell-depleted T cells, or PBMCs. Where HLA class I and class II types were available, the types were taken from metadata supplied by the sample provider, not from assay-based typing. The repertoires were released in a freely available public database meant as a resource for research on the immune response to SARS-CoV-2. The dataset comprised deeply sampled blood TCRbeta repertoires from subjects exposed to, actively infected with, or recovered from COVID-19. What the research found in general, with its limitations: The quantity of clinical and demographic metadata differed by source and by participant and was supplied without curation.

The immunoSEQ Assay, a bias-controlled multiplex PCR, was used to amplify TCRbeta CDR3 regions from genomic DNA. As for how the authors treated the data: The number of nucleated cells in each sample was estimated by amplification of reference gene primers within the assay. To quantify the absolute abundance of each unique TCRbeta CDR3 rearrangement, sequence reads were collapsed and filtered. For each sample, productive Simpson clonality was calculated as the square root of Simpson's diversity index over productive rearrangements. The immuneACCESS repertoire file appears here via TCRdb, limited to in-frame rearrangements. These files lack a portion of the clones; in checked studies, under half of the deficit traces to unresolved V genes, and the cause of the others is not known. That table gives V, J and clone size, and the DNA gave D and trimming. The sample table holds 49,000 or so clones, of which less than 90% were seen once. Clones ranked in the top ten supply 6.5% to 9% of the sample.

The CDR3 numbers 16 residues from cysteine through phenylalanine. Just CDR3 DNA is preserved here, 48 bases in frame from base 1. CDR1 and CDR2, looked up from the germline V gene (reference sequence), are LNHDA and SQIVND. Compared with germline, V lacks 5 bases and J lacks 4 bases; bases without a gene match: 11. Collaborating institutions collected whole blood in K2EDTA tubes following their own protocols. For TCRbeta analysis, collaborator samples were shipped as frozen whole blood, as isolated PBMCs, or as DNA extracted from either sample type. A note on this clone: Its recognized antigen is unknown. Qualities for individual bases were not recorded, and no much larger clone is one base off.

The chain is made from TRBV19 and TRBJ1-2; TRBD1 aligns with 9 central bases. Material: peripheral blood. The TCR comes from a man between 60 and 75 years old with active COVID-19. The DNA reads TGTGCCAGTAGTGACCAGACAGGGGGGTTTGTCTATGGCTACACCTTC. It translates as CASSDQTGGFVYGYTF. The CDR3, completed at both ends by the reference TRBV19 and TRBJ1-2 genes, gives the full variable domain DGGITQSPKYLFRKEGQNVTLSCEQNLNHDAMYWYRQDPGQGLRLIYYSQIVNDFQKGDIAEGYSVSREKKESFPLTVTSAQKNPTAFYLCASSDQTGGFVYGYTFGSGTRLTVV.